A selection of T cell receptor beta chains follows, all from one sample in a study of blood T cell repertoires in COVID-19. Method: immunoSEQ multiplex PCR; TCRdb's copy keeps in-frame clones and lacks some. Of about 300,000 clones listed, around 89% are singletons. The sequencing sample was made of peripheral blood. The receptors here all came from a woman aged 45-60 years with COVID-19, enrolled during active disease. CDR3s include the opening cysteine and the closing phenylalanine or tryptophan. A D gene is named only where the DNA matches it firmly. The size of a clone is reported for some rows only, either as once, few or many, or as a class for expanded clones.

D gene	V gene	J gene	clone size	CDR3 protein	CDR3 DNA
TRBD2	TRBV5-4	TRBJ2-3	NA	CASSLGLVEVTQYF	TGTGCCAGCAGCTTAGGACTAGTAGAAGTAACGCAGTATTTT
NA	TRBV7-6	TRBJ2-5	NA	CASSLDSGNQETQYF	TGTGCCAGCAGCCTAGACAGTGGCAACCAAGAGACCCAGTACTTC
NA	TRBV6-2/TRBV6-3	TRBJ2-3	NA	CASSRGERYTDTQYF	TGTGCCAGCAGCCGCGGGGAGCGTTACACAGATACGCAGTATTTT
TRBD1	TRBV2	TRBJ2-1	NA	CASSATGDLYNEQFF	TGTGCCAGCAGTGCAACAGGGGATTTATACAATGAGCAGTTCTTC
NA	TRBV21-1	TRBJ2-7	NA	CASSKERLALSYEQYF	TGTGCCAGCAGCAAAGAGCGCCTAGCTCTCTCCTACGAGCAGTACTTC
NA	TRBV5-1	TRBJ2-7	NA	CASRGSSYEQYF	TGCGCCAGCCGAGGGTCTTCCTACGAGCAGTACTTC
TRBD1	TRBV27	TRBJ1-5	NA	CASRGGTGGQPQHF	TGTGCCAGCAGGGGAGGGACAGGGGGGCAGCCCCAGCATTTT
NA	TRBV30	TRBJ1-1	NA	CAWNSRGDTEAFF	TGTGCCTGGAATTCCCGGGGGGACACTGAAGCTTTCTTT
TRBD1	TRBV18	TRBJ1-3	once	CASSPGTGPVSGNTIYF	TGTGCCAGCTCCCCCGGGACAGGGCCTGTCTCTGGAAACACCATATATTTT
TRBD2	TRBV3-1/TRBV3-2	TRBJ2-4	once	CASSHSGRATNIQYF	TGTGCCAGCAGCCATAGCGGGAGGGCCACGAACATTCAGTACTTC
TRBD1	TRBV25-1	TRBJ1-4	NA	CASSDTGAREKLFF	TGTGCCAGCAGTGACACAGGGGCTCGGGAAAAACTGTTTTTT
NA	TRBV28	TRBJ1-1	NA	CASSPQRIGTEAFF	TGTGCCAGCAGTCCCCAAAGAATCGGCACTGAAGCTTTCTTT
NA	TRBV6-5	TRBJ2-3	NA	CASSRDFRADTQYF	TGTGCCAGCAGTCGTGACTTCAGGGCAGATACGCAGTATTTT
NA	TRBV7-2	TRBJ2-3	NA	CASSLEYFLDTQYF	TGTGCCAGCAGCTTAGAGTACTTTCTAGATACGCAGTATTTT
TRBD2	TRBV4-2	TRBJ2-7	NA	CASSLLPGLAGGPSSYEQYF	TGTGCCAGCAGCCTCCTACCGGGACTAGCGGGAGGGCCATCTTCCTACGAGCAGTACTTC
NA	TRBV27	TRBJ1-1	NA	CASSRVNRAVNTEAFF	TGTGCCAGCAGTCGAGTGAACAGGGCGGTGAACACTGAAGCTTTCTTT
TRBD2	TRBV6-5	TRBJ2-1	NA	CASRLAGGIYNEQFF	TGTGCCAGCAGATTAGCGGGAGGGATATACAATGAGCAGTTCTTC
TRBD1	TRBV24-1	TRBJ1-1	NA	CATSDLRKDRARTEAFF	TGTGCCACCAGTGATTTGCGGAAGGACAGGGCAAGGACTGAAGCTTTCTTT
TRBD2	TRBV19	TRBJ2-1	NA	CASRTRWTSGVNEQFF	TGTGCCAGTAGGACCCGGTGGACTAGCGGTGTTAATGAGCAGTTCTTC
NA	TRBV27	TRBJ1-2	few	CASSPRPTGNYGYTF	TGTGCCAGCAGTCCCCGACCTACAGGGAACTATGGCTACACCTTC
TRBD1	TRBV19	TRBJ2-3	NA	CASSIGDRLTDTQYF	TGTGCCAGTAGTATTGGGGACAGGCTGACAGATACGCAGTATTTT
TRBD1	TRBV25-1	TRBJ2-7	NA	CASSRGTGGSYEQYF	TGTGCCAGCAGCCGCGGGACAGGGGGCTCCTACGAGCAGTACTTC
NA	TRBV21-1	TRBJ1-4	NA	CASRKKQGLAEKLFF	TGTGCCAGCAGGAAAAAACAGGGGTTGGCTGAAAAACTGTTTTTT
NA	TRBV19	TRBJ1-5	NA	CASSISQGLGNQPQHF	TGTGCCAGTAGTATATCACAGGGCTTAGGCAATCAGCCCCAGCATTTT
TRBD1	TRBV3-1/TRBV3-2	TRBJ2-2	NA	CASRRKTGGVKTGELFF	TGTGCCAGCAGGCGGAAAACAGGGGGCGTTAAAACCGGGGAGCTGTTTTTT